This TCR beta chain was sequenced for a study of shared clonotypes between healthy human individuals. About the research overall: Donor ages ranged 18 to 49 years: a couple of women, a few men. Overall study results and limits: Investigators expected sequencing depth to affect clonotype sharing among donors.

Here immunoSEQ multiplex PCR was the method, and the copy in TCRdb shows in-frame clones only, minus some. The sample yields 550,000 to 800,000 clones, around 67% seen once. On this clone: Its matching antigen is unknown.

The V and J ends lost 1 base and 5 bases, in that order; junction bases with no gene match: 5. The CDR3 consists of 15 residues. The germline V gene encodes CDR1 SGHTA and CDR2 FQGTGA. Sequenced: memory CD4+ T cells sorted from blood. The subset is: CD45RA-negative fraction. The rearrangement links TRBV7-3 to TRBJ1-1; TRBD1 aligns across 9 bases. The receptor comes from a young woman in good health. The CDR3 sequence: CASSLRGQGRTEAFF. In nucleotides, the CDR3 is TGTGCCAGCAGCTTAAGGGGACAGGGAAGGACTGAAGCTTTCTTT.